Listed here are 2 T cell receptor beta chains from one sample, sequenced in a study of memory CD4+ T cells and cytomegalovirus serostatus (dated by TCRdb to between 2018 and 2021). The library relied on the immunoSEQ multiplex PCR assay. TCRdb re-hosts the immuneACCESS table, in-frame sequences only. Its copies lack some clones; in the studies checked, an unresolved V gene accounts for under half of them, and the cause for the rest is not known. In all, the sample holds 55,000 to 65,000 clones, and roughly 81% of those were seen once. Roughly 1% of the sample lies in the top ten. Single viable CD3+CD4+CD8-CD45RO+ cells were sorted as memory CD4+ T cells on a FACSAria II. Sequenced material: memory CD4+ T cells from blood. The origin of the receptors is an adult in good health and CMV-seronegative.

The CDR3 sequence is CAISERQGGTEAFF. CDR3 in DNA: TGTGCCATCAGTGAGAGGCAGGGAGGCACTGAAGCTTTCTTT. J is TRBJ1-1 and V is TRBV10-3; tentatively, D is TRBD1 (5 bases). CDR3 size: 14 residues. Germline CDR1 and CDR2: ENHRY and SYGVKD. The V end lost 2 bases, the J end lost 4 bases, and 11 bases lay between the germline ends.

The chain recombines TRBV6-1 with TRBJ1-1; 7 positions agree with TRBD1. Germline V gene sequence: CDR1 MNHNS, CDR2 SASEGT. J gave up 3 bases and V 5 bases, and 3 bases lay outside the gene matches. This CDR3 has 13 amino acids. The CDR3 here is CASSKQGHTEAFF. CDR3 coding DNA: TGTGCCAGCAGTAAACAGGGGCACACTGAAGCTTTCTTT.